This passage covers 32 T cell receptor beta chains from one sample sequenced in a study of shared clonotypes between healthy human individuals. Libraries were prepared by immunoSEQ multiplex PCR; TCRdb keeps only in-frame clonotypes and omits some of them. The table lists hundreds of thousands of clones, approximately 79% of them singletons. Sequenced input: memory CD4+ T cells sorted from blood. Subset described: CD45RA-negative fraction. All receptors derive from a woman aged 30 to 39 in good health.

This CDR3 is CASSLGRAGTGELFF. The CDR3 DNA is TGTGCCAGCAGTTTGGGCAGGGCGGGCACCGGGGAGCTGTTTTTT. This chain uses TRBV28 with TRBJ2-2; the D gene could be TRBD1 or TRBD2 (5 bases each). The V and J ends lost 3 bases and 4 bases respectively, with 12 bases between them. CDR1 is MDHEN and CDR2 is SYDVKM in the germline V gene. The length of the CDR3 is 15 residues.

The chain links TRBV19 to TRBJ1-1; D remains unclear. The CDR3 consists of 15 residues. V lost 7 bases, J lost 1 base, and 16 bases lay in between. CDR1 and CDR2 from the germline V gene are LNHDA and SQIVND (reference sequence). The CDR3 loop is CASTSLRAGNTEAFF. The DNA of the CDR3 is TGTGCCAGTACTTCCCTACGGGCGGGGAACACTGAAGCTTTCTTT.

The CDR3 sequence is CASSFVVGPEIRGAYGNTIYF. The CDR3 DNA reads as TGTGCCAGCAGCTTTGTGGTCGGGCCCGAGATCCGGGGGGCTTACGGAAACACCATATATTTT. The chain employs TRBV12-1 and TRBJ1-3. TRBV12-1 is classified as a pseudogene. The CDR3 loop spans 21 amino acids.

This clone was observed a few times. V and J are TRBV5-6 and TRBJ2-7, with D possibly matching TRBD1 (5 bases). CDR3 length: 14 amino acids. V lost 0 bases and J 3 bases, leaving 10 bases between the germline ends. Germline CDR1 and CDR2: SGHDT and YYEEEE. In DNA form, the CDR3 reads TGTGCCAGCAGCTTGGACAGGTCAGGCTACGAGCAGTACTTC. Amino acids: CASSLDRSGYEQYF.

In DNA, the CDR3 is TGTGCCAGCTCAACCGGACAGCTGAACACTGAAGCTTTCTTT. Translation gives CASSTGQLNTEAFF. The V and J genes are TRBV18 and TRBJ1-1; possible D gene TRBD1, 6 bases. This CDR3 has 14 residues. The ends were cut back, 5 bases at V and 0 bases at J, with 10 bases in the middle. Germline V gene data show CDR1 as KGHSH and CDR2 as LQKENI.

The chain combines TRBV28 with TRBJ1-2, with D possibly matching TRBD1 (6 bases). The CDR3 contains 15 residues. CDR1 MDHEN and CDR2 SYDVKM come from the germline V gene. The V gene lost 5 bases and the J gene lost 8 bases, with 21 bases spanning the gap. The CDR3 nucleotides read TGTGCCAGCAGTCTGGATCTAACAGGGTTTCGGGGCTACACCTTC. Residues: CASSLDLTGFRGYTF.

This clone was observed a few times. This chain links TRBV19 with TRBJ1-3; D is undetermined. The CDR3 totals 14 residues. Germline V gene lookup returns CDR1 LNHDA and CDR2 SQIVND (reference sequence). The V end lost 11 bases, the J end lost 2 bases, and 16 bases lay between the germline ends. The CDR3 coding sequence is TGTGCCTCCAGAGCCGGGAATCCTGGAAACACCATATATTTT. Amino acid sequence: CASRAGNPGNTIYF.

There are many counts of this clone. This rearrangement joins TRBV2 to TRBJ2-4, with D hard to call. This CDR3 region has 14 residues. Trimming pared 10 bases from V and 0 bases from J, leaving 13 bases between. Germline V lookup: CDR1 SNHLY, CDR2 FYNNEI. CDR3 residues: CATKREVAKNIQYF. In nucleotides, the CDR3 is TGTGCCACCAAACGAGAAGTAGCCAAAAACATTCAGTACTTC.

This rearrangement joins TRBV7-8 to TRBJ1-5; unclear D gene. In germline, CDR1 is SGHVS, CDR2 FQNEAQ. Deletions cut 5 bases from V and 0 bases from J, with 23 bases between. This CDR3 contains 19 residues. The CDR3 DNA reads as TGTGCCAGCAGCGGCACGGGCCGCAATACTCTTTATAGCAATCAGCCCCAGCATTTT. Residues: CASSGTGRNTLYSNQPQHF.

This clone turned up a few times. The V call is TRBV2, the J call TRBJ2-1; no clear D gene. The CDR3 length is 9 residues. Per the germline V gene, CDR1 is SNHLY and CDR2 is FYNNEI. The CDR3 DNA sequence: TGTGCGGTGGGCCAGGAGCAGTTCTTC. Encoded protein: CAVGQEQFF.

The chain employs TRBV19 and TRBJ2-7; 9 nucleotides agree with TRBD2. CDR1 and CDR2 (germline): LNHDA, SQIVND (reference sequence). Trimming took 9 bases from V and 0 from J; bases not matched to a gene: 6. The length of the CDR3 is 14 residues. The CDR3 DNA reads as TGTGCCAGCACGACTAGCGGAGGCTCCTACGAGCAGTACTTC. Its translation is CASTTSGGSYEQYF.

This clone appeared a few times. J is TRBJ2-3 and V is TRBV30; the match to TRBD2 covers 9 bases. V lost 5 bases to trimming and J lost 5 bases; unmatched junction nucleotides: 8. The germline CDR1 and CDR2 sequences are GTSNPN and SVGIG (reference sequence). This CDR3 region has 14 residues. The CDR3 DNA sequence: TGTGCCTGGGCGGGACTAGCTCGGGGAGATACGCAGTATTTT. This codes for CAWAGLARGDTQYF.

J is TRBJ2-2 and V is TRBV10-3, with 7 bases fitting TRBD2. This CDR3 is built from 15 residues. The germline V gene encodes CDR1 ENHRY and CDR2 SYGVKD. The V and J ends lost 5 bases and 2 bases, in that order; junction bases with no gene match: 5. The CDR3 coding sequence is TGTGCCATCAGTCGGGGGGATGGAAACACCGGGGAGCTGTTTTTT. This codes for CAISRGDGNTGELFF.

The CDR3 DNA reads TGCGCCAGCAGCTTGGACAGGTTTCACTACGAGCAGTACTTC. It is translated as CASSLDRFHYEQYF. The chain employs TRBV5-1 and TRBJ2-7; TRBD1 is a possible D gene (5 bases). V was pared by 0 bases and J by 3 bases, with 10 bases between. The CDR3 has 14 amino acids. Germline V gene data show CDR1 as SGHRS and CDR2 as YFSETQ.

The CDR3 here is CASSLGLGAYNEQFF. CDR3 nucleotides: TGCGCCAGCAGCCTCGGACTGGGCGCCTACAATGAGCAGTTCTTC. V usage is TRBV4-1 and J usage is TRBJ2-1; D perhaps matches TRBD2 (5 bases). Per the germline V gene, CDR1 is MGHRA and CDR2 is YSYEKL. CDR3 length equals 15 residues. Trimming cost V 4 bases and J 2 bases, with 12 bases left between them.

The chain recombines TRBV2 with TRBJ2-7, with no clear D. The CDR3 runs to 17 residues. V lost 5 bases and J lost 5, with 25 bases in between. CDR1 is SNHLY, CDR2 FYNNEI, per germline. CDR3 sequence reads: CASSRPASGVVSHEQYF. The CDR3 bases are TGTGCCAGCAGTCGCCCGGCTTCTGGCGTGGTGTCCCACGAGCAGTACTTC.

The chain links TRBV11-1 to TRBJ2-7, with 9 nucleotides matching TRBD1. V shed 7 bases and J 0 bases; nucleotides not matched to a gene: 4. CDR1 and CDR2 from the germline V gene are SGHAT and FQDESV (reference sequence). The CDR3 extends over 14 amino acids. The CDR3 DNA follows: TGTGCCAGCAAGCGACAGGGGGACTCCTACGAGCAGTACTTC. Translating gives CASKRQGDSYEQYF.

This clone was seen only a few times. The chain joins TRBV27 to TRBJ1-2, with D uncertain. The CDR3 length is 11 residues. With 4 bases removed from V and 4 bases from J, the gap between germline ends came to 4 bases. From germline, CDR1 is MNHEY and CDR2 SMNVEV (reference sequence). The CDR3 loop is CASSSGYGYTF. The CDR3 coding sequence is TGTGCCAGCAGTTCAGGCTATGGCTACACCTTC.

Concerning this clone: This sample includes further DNA sequences coding for the same CDR3. The V and J genes are TRBV30 and TRBJ1-6; 9 nucleotides line up with TRBD1. Germline lookup yields CDR1 GTSNPN and CDR2 SVGIG (reference sequence). The V and J ends lost 1 base and 7 bases, in that order; junction bases with no gene match: 2. The CDR3 consists of 14 residues. CDR3 in amino acids: CAWSEGTGNSPLHF. In DNA, the CDR3 is TGTGCCTGGAGTGAGGGGACAGGGAATTCACCCCTCCACTTT.

V and J are TRBV19 and TRBJ2-7; possible D gene TRBD1, 5 bases. Per the germline V gene, CDR1 is LNHDA and CDR2 is SQIVND (reference sequence). This CDR3 region has 12 residues. The ends were cut back, 4 bases at V and 10 bases at J, with 14 bases in the middle. The CDR3 loop is CASSNPPGLQYF. The CDR3 coding sequence is TGTGCCAGTAGTAACCCACCAGGGCTCCAGTACTTC.

This chain uses TRBV7-9 with TRBJ2-7, with D possibly being TRBD2 (5 bases). Trimming stripped 4 bases from V and 2 bases from J, with 6 bases between. The CDR3 is 12 amino acids. Germline V CDR1 and CDR2: SEHNR, FQNEAQ (reference sequence). CDR3 sequence reads: CASSSGTYEQYF. DNA for the CDR3: TGTGCCAGCAGCTCCGGGACCTACGAGCAGTACTTC. Based on the CDR3 plus reference TRBV7-9 and TRBJ2-7, the full variable domain is DTGVSQNPRHKITKRGQNVTFRCDPISEHNRLYWYRQTLGQGPEFLTYFQNEAQLEKSRLLSDRFSAERPKGSFSTLEIQRTEQGDSAMYLCASSSGTYEQYFGPGTRLTVT.

In its sample, this clone was seen once. The rearrangement joins TRBV2 to TRBJ1-5; D ambiguous. The CDR3 contains 14 residues. V lost 4 bases, J lost 7 bases, and 14 bases lay in between. Germline V gives CDR1 SNHLY, CDR2 FYNNEI. CDR3: CASSGLEGRQPQHF. The CDR3 DNA is TGTGCCAGCAGTGGGTTAGAGGGTAGACAGCCCCAGCATTTT.

Turning to this clone: The likely explanation is a read error, given a far larger clone one base away. The CDR3 is CANSKGWAGETQYF. The CDR3 DNA reads as TGTGCCAACAGCAAAGGTTGGGCGGGAGAGACCCAGTACTTC. This chain connects TRBV7-2 to TRBJ2-5; possibly TRBD2 for D (5 bases). This CDR3 contains 14 residues. Germline V gene data show CDR1 as SGHTA and CDR2 as FQGNSA.

The rearrangement joins TRBV28 to TRBJ1-2; D gene uncertain. Germline lookup yields CDR1 MDHEN and CDR2 SYDVKM. Between the trimmed V and J ends, which lost 6 bases and 4 bases, there was a span of 12 bases. This CDR3 comprises 13 residues. CDR3 sequence reads: CASSSFPVYGYTF. CDR3 in DNA: TGTGCCAGCAGCAGTTTCCCCGTCTATGGCTACACCTTC.

The gene calls are TRBV19 and TRBJ1-2; no reliable D call. Germline V gene lookup returns CDR1 LNHDA and CDR2 SQIVND (reference sequence). Trimming stripped 6 bases from V and 1 base from J, with 18 bases between. The length of the CDR3 is 16 residues. DNA of the CDR3: TGTGCCAGTAGCCATCGTGCTGGTGGCGATAACTATGGCTACACCTTC. It translates to CASSHRAGGDNYGYTF.

This clone appeared a few times. The V call is TRBV7-8, the J call TRBJ1-4; D gene ambiguous. CDR1 is SGHVS and CDR2 is FQNEAQ in the germline V gene. V was shortened by 5 bases and J by 3 bases, with 10 bases between the two germline ends. This CDR3 is 14 amino acids long. This CDR3 is CASSHGRANEKLFF. Here the CDR3 DNA reads TGTGCCAGCAGCCACGGACGCGCTAATGAAAAACTGTTTTTT.

This clone was found once. This sequence joins TRBV5-8 and TRBJ2-6; D not certain. Trimming pared 2 bases from V and 4 bases from J, leaving 7 bases between. There are 14 residues in the CDR3. Germline V CDR1 and CDR2: SGHTS, YDEGEE. CDR3 in amino acids: CASSFQFGANVLTF. CDR3 nucleotide sequence: TGTGCCAGCAGCTTTCAGTTCGGGGCCAACGTCCTGACTTTC.

The rearrangement joins TRBV9 to TRBJ2-2, with TRBD1 as a possible D gene (6 bases). The CDR3 covers 15 residues. Germline V gives CDR1 SGDLS, CDR2 YYNGEE. V shed 4 bases and J shed 2 bases, with 12 bases lying between them. In DNA form, the CDR3 reads TGTGCCAGCAGCCCCCAGGGGAGAAACACCGGGGAGCTGTTTTTT. Protein: CASSPQGRNTGELFF. Filled out from reference TRBV9 and TRBJ2-2, the complete variable domain reads DSGVTQTPKHLITATGQRVTLRCSPRSGDLSVYWYQQSLDQGLQFLIQYYNGEERAKGNILERFSAQQFPDLHSELNLSSLELGDSALYFCASSPQGRNTGELFFGEGSRLTVL.

The V and J genes are TRBV6-5 and TRBJ2-7; 10 bases align to TRBD2. V was pared by 2 bases and J by 6 bases, with 4 bases of the junction left unmatched. Germline V gene sequence: CDR1 MNHEY, CDR2 SVGAGI. The CDR3 spans 14 residues. CDR3 in amino acids: CASSYEAGGIEQYF. The CDR3 DNA follows: TGTGCCAGCAGTTACGAAGCGGGAGGGATCGAGCAGTACTTC.

V and J are TRBV9 and TRBJ2-3; D is undetermined. Trimming removed 1 base at V and 6 bases at J, with 9 bases between. Germline V lookup: CDR1 SGDLS, CDR2 YYNGEE. CDR3 length: 13 amino acids. CDR3 DNA: TGTGCCAGCAGCGTACCAGCGTCGGATACGCAGTATTTT. Translated: CASSVPASDTQYF.

The chain couples TRBV5-1 to TRBJ2-7; D remains ambiguous. V lost 1 base and J lost 6, with 11 bases in between. This CDR3 spans 13 amino acids. Germline CDR1 is SGHRS and CDR2 is YFSETQ. The CDR3, as DNA: TGCGCCAGCAGCTTGCAGTATCTAGGCGAGCAGTACTTC. Amino acids: CASSLQYLGEQYF.

This chain links TRBV28 with TRBJ1-2; D uncertain. V gave up 1 base and J gave up 3 bases, with 9 bases separating them. The CDR3 has 14 amino acids. Germline assignment: CDR1 MDHEN and CDR2 SYDVKM. The CDR3 DNA reads as TGTGCCAGCAGTTTATTCCTGGGAGACTATGGCTACACCTTC. It encodes CASSLFLGDYGYTF.